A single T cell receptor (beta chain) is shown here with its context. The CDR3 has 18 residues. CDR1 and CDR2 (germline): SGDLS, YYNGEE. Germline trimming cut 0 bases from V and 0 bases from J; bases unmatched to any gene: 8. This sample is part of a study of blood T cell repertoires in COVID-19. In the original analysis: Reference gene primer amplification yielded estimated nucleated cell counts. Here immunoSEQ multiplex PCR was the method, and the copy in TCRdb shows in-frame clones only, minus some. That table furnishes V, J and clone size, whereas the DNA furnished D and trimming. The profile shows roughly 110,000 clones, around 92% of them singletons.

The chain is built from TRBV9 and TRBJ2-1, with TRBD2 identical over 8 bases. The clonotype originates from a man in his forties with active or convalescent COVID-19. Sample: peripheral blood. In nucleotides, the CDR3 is TGTGCCAGCAGCGTAGAGGGAGGGAGCGGGAGCTCCTACAATGAGCAGTTCTTC. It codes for CASSVEGGSGSSYNEQFF.